This entry lists 10 T cell receptor beta chains sequenced from one sample in a study of cytotoxic CD8 clonotypes in ibrutinib-treated CLL. Generated by immunoSEQ multiplex PCR, the TCRdb table keeps only in-frame clones and is missing some. Of approximately 340,000 clones in the sample, about 61% are singletons; the top ten hold about 5.9%. The specimen comprised PBMCs, sampled after 36 months of ibrutinib treatment. All receptors come from a human donor with chronic lymphocytic leukemia.

The genes are TRBV28 and TRBJ2-1; D might be TRBD1 (6 bases). V gave up 2 bases and J gave up 6 bases, with 14 bases separating them. The CDR3 is 15 residues long. Germline CDR1 and CDR2: MDHEN and SYDVKM. The CDR3 loop is CASSLRILRGNEQFF. DNA of the CDR3: TGTGCCAGCAGTTTACGAATCCTCAGGGGCAATGAGCAGTTCTTC. Combining the CDR3 with reference TRBV28 and TRBJ2-1 gives the whole variable domain DVKVTQSSRYLVKRTGEKVFLECVQDMDHENMFWYRQDPGLGLRLIYFSYDVKMKEKGDIPEGYSVSREKKERFSLILESASTNQTSMYLCASSLRILRGNEQFFGPGTRLTVL.

CDR3 in amino acids: CASSSSSDISGANVLTF. In nucleotides, the CDR3 is TGTGCCAGCAGCTCCTCGTCGGATATATCTGGGGCCAACGTCCTGACTTTC. This rearrangement joins TRBV7-9 to TRBJ2-6; the D is unclear. V dropped 4 bases and J dropped 1 base, with 14 bases sitting between them. Germline V lookup: CDR1 SEHNR, CDR2 FQNEAQ (reference sequence). The CDR3 has 17 amino acids.

This clone was seen only a few times. The chain employs TRBV29-1 and TRBJ1-1; D possibly corresponds to TRBD1 (5 bases). Looked up from germline, CDR1 is SQVTM and CDR2 is ANQGSEA. The CDR3 has 11 amino acids. V was trimmed by 4 bases and J by 6 bases, leaving 9 bases between them. CDR3 protein: CSVVQGPEAFF. CDR3 sequence (DNA): TGCAGCGTTGTCCAGGGACCTGAAGCTTTCTTT.

The V and J genes are TRBV7-3 and TRBJ2-7; 10 bases line up with TRBD2. V dropped 5 bases and J dropped 5; count of bases not matched to a gene: 9. CDR1 and CDR2 (germline): SGHTA, FQGTGA. This CDR3 has 15 residues. The CDR3 DNA is TGTGCCAGCAGCCACAAGACTAGCGGGTGGGACGAGCAGTACTTC. It translates to CASSHKTSGWDEQYF.

J is TRBJ2-7 and V is TRBV5-6, with a possible D match to TRBD2 (5 bases). V was cut by 0 bases and J by 0 bases, with 10 bases left in between. Germline-derived CDR1 and CDR2 are SGHDT and YYEEEE. The CDR3 extends over 15 amino acids. CDR3 amino acids: CASSLVSAGSYEQYF. The CDR3 coding sequence is TGTGCCAGCAGCTTGGTTAGCGCGGGCTCCTACGAGCAGTACTTC. The variable domain in full, with the rest retrieved from reference TRBV5-6 and TRBJ2-7, is DAGVTQSPTHLIKTRGQQVTLRCSPKSGHDTVSWYQQALGQGPQFIFQYYEEEERQRGNFPDRFSGHQFPNYSSELNVNALLLGDSALYLCASSLVSAGSYEQYFGPGTRLTVT.

V is TRBV7-2 and J is TRBJ2-1; D is unclear. Germline-derived CDR1 and CDR2 are SGHTA and FQGNSA. The length of the CDR3 is 12 residues. V was trimmed by 7 bases and J by 7 bases, leaving 11 bases between them. The CDR3 nucleotides are TGTGCCAGCACTATCAGCGTTAATGAGCAGTTCTTC. Its translation is CASTISVNEQFF.

In its sample, this clone was seen a few times. In DNA form, the CDR3 reads TGTGCCAGCAGTTTATCAAGCAGCCAGCCCCAGCATTTT. Translation: CASSLSSSQPQHF. The J gene is TRBJ1-5, the V gene TRBV27; D remains unclear. The CDR3 covers 13 residues. The germline V gene encodes CDR1 MNHEY and CDR2 SMNVEV (reference sequence). The V and J ends lost 0 bases and 7 bases respectively, with 7 bases between them.

This rearrangement joins TRBV7-3 to TRBJ1-6; weak D call: TRBD1 (6 bases). This CDR3 comprises 14 residues. Trimming left V 2 bases short and J 10 bases short, with 12 bases between. Germline V gene data show CDR1 as SGHTA and CDR2 as FQGTGA. CDR3 sequence (DNA): TGTGCCAGCAGCTTAGACAGGACGGGGTCACCCCTCCACTTT. Its translation is CASSLDRTGSPLHF. The entire variable domain, with the rest obtained from reference TRBV7-3 and TRBJ1-6, is as follows: GAGVSQTPSNKVTEKGKYVELRCDPISGHTALYWYRQSLGQGPEFLIYFQGTGAADDSGLPNDRFFAVRPEGSVSTLKIQRTERGDSAVYLCASSLDRTGSPLHFGNGTRLTVT.

V and J are TRBV9 and TRBJ1-1; D might be TRBD1 (6 bases). The CDR3 sequence is 14 residues long. Germline-derived CDR1 and CDR2 are SGDLS and YYNGEE. The V and J ends lost 7 bases and 1 base respectively, with 14 bases between them. DNA of the CDR3: TGTGCCAGCGGCCCGTGGGACACGAACACTGAAGCTTTCTTT. Its protein product is CASGPWDTNTEAFF.

The V gene is TRBV15, the J gene TRBJ2-3; D is ambiguous. The ends were cut back, 3 bases at V and 0 bases at J, with 10 bases in the middle. The CDR3 spans 15 residues. Germline CDR1 is LNHNV and CDR2 is YYDKDF (reference sequence). CDR3: CATSSSETSTDTQYF. DNA of the CDR3: TGTGCCACCAGCAGTTCTGAAACTAGCACAGATACGCAGTATTTT.